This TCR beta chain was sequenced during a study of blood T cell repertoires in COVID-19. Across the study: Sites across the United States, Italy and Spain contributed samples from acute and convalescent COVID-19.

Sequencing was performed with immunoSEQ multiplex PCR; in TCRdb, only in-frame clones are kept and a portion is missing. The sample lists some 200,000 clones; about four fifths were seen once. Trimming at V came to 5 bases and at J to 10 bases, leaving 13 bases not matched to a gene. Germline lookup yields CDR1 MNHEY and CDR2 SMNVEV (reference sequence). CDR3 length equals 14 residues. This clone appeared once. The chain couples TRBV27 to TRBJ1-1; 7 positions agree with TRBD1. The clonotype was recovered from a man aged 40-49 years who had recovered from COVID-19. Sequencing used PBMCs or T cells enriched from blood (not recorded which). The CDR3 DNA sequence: TGTGCCAGCAGTCCGCAGACAGGGTTGGAAGGAGCTTTCTTT. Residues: CASSPQTGLEGAFF.